This T cell receptor beta chain was observed in a study of chemoradiotherapy in HPV16-positive cancers. Looking at the study overall: Two HPV16-positive patients' cells yielded candidate HPV-specific clones and common motifs.

About this clone: Antigen: not known.

J was trimmed by 7 bases and V by 1 base; bases with no gene match: 7. The CDR3 loop spans 14 amino acids. Germline V gives CDR1 KGHSH, CDR2 LQKENI. Clones were sequenced by immunoSEQ multiplex PCR, and TCRdb holds only the in-frame ones, with some missing. Among about 68,000 clones listed, approximately 91% were seen once. The study's findings and limits: Candidate HPV-specific clones and E7-related TCR motifs grew in tumor during treatment. HPV-specific T cells were functionally defined from only a couple of HPV16-positive patients.

This specimen consisted of blood, obtained from a patient who underwent chemoradiotherapy. The origin of this receptor is a human donor with HPV-associated anogenital cancer. This chain connects TRBV18 to TRBJ2-7, with TRBD2 identical over 7 bases. CDR3 DNA sequence: TGTGCCAGCTCACCACAGGGAGGGTTAGGGGAGCAGTACTTC. Residues: CASSPQGGLGEQYF. Full variable domain (missing parts from reference TRBV18 and TRBJ2-7): NAGVMQNPRHLVRRRGQEARLRCSPMKGHSHVYWYRQLPEEGLKFMVYLQKENIIDESGMPKERFSAEFPKEGPSILRIQQVVRGDSAAYFCASSPQGGLGEQYFGPGTRLTVT.